One sample yielded the 15 T cell receptor beta chains listed below, sequenced in a study of T cells in Graves' hyperthyroidism and ophthalmopathy. There were TCR beta CDR3 regions amplified from RNA transcripts. Using the HTBI primer set, a first-round RT-PCR was run on the TCR CDR3. TCRdb reprocessed the multiplex PCR reads via MiXCR and lists one record per CDR3 protein. The repertoire holds about 570,000 distinct CDR3 sequences, with roughly 50% as singletons. The material sequenced was peripheral blood or thyroid tissue (not recorded which). The source is an adult woman with Graves' disease, either hyperthyroidism or ophthalmopathy (not recorded which).

Many counts were recorded for this clonotype. V gene TRBV9 combines with J gene TRBJ2-7; D tentatively fits TRBD1 or TRBD2 (5 bases each). Trimming cost V 4 bases and J 3 bases, with 14 bases left between them. Germline loops: CDR1 SGDLS, CDR2 YYNGEE. This CDR3 is 14 amino acids long. The CDR3 nucleotides read TGTGCCAGCAGCCTAGGGACCCAGAACTACGAGCAGTACTTC. Amino acid sequence: CASSLGTQNYEQYF.

This clonotype was detected many times. The V and J genes are TRBV28 and TRBJ1-5, with D possibly matching TRBD1 (5 bases). V lost 6 bases to trimming and J lost 7 bases, with 13 bases between them. There are 13 residues in the CDR3. Germline V gene data show CDR1 as MDHEN and CDR2 as SYDVKM. The CDR3, as DNA: TGTGCCAGCAGCCGTCCGGAGGGGCAGCCCCAGCATTTT. Translating it yields CASSRPEGQPQHF.

This clonotype was seen repeatedly, ten times or more. CDR3 coding DNA: TGTGCCAGCAGCTCTTTTTCGGAGGACACCGGGGAGCTGTTTTTT. The encoded protein is CASSSFSEDTGELFF. This rearrangement joins TRBV6-1 to TRBJ2-2; TRBD2 is a possible D gene (5 bases). The CDR3 consists of 15 residues. Trimming left V 6 bases short and J 3 bases short, with 14 bases between. Germline-derived CDR1 and CDR2 are MNHNS and SASEGT.

This clonotype was seen more than once but under ten times. The rearrangement joins TRBV9 to TRBJ1-6, with D unresolved. Germline assignment: CDR1 SGDLS and CDR2 YYNGEE. The CDR3 totals 13 residues. V gave up 0 bases and J gave up 7 bases, with 5 bases separating them. CDR3 in DNA: TGTGCCAGCAGCGTAGCGGGCAATTCACCCCTCCACTTT. It codes for CASSVAGNSPLHF.

The chain recombines TRBV24-1 with TRBJ1-3; D remains unclear. The germline V gene has CDR1 KGHDR and CDR2 SFDVKD. Trimming left V 5 bases short and J 0 bases short, with 13 bases between. The CDR3 length is 16 residues. CDR3 bases: TGTGCCACCAGTGCACGACTAAACGGCTCTGGAAACACCATATATTTT. Translated: CATSARLNGSGNTIYF.

This clonotype was picked up many times. This rearrangement joins TRBV5-1 to TRBJ1-2; 7 nucleotides line up with TRBD1. The CDR3 spans 15 residues. After removal of 4 bases from V and 6 bases from J, the junction contained 12 bases not matched to a gene. Germline CDR1 and CDR2: SGHRS and YFSETQ. CDR3 sequence: CASSPRDSPTDGYTF. The DNA of the CDR3 is TGCGCCAGCAGCCCGCGGGACAGCCCTACAGATGGCTACACCTTC.

This clonotype was observed many times. This chain uses TRBV5-1 with TRBJ2-7, with D possibly being TRBD2 (6 bases). In germline, CDR1 is SGHRS, CDR2 YFSETQ. V was cut by 4 bases and J by 6 bases, with 20 bases left in between. This CDR3 spans 15 amino acids. The CDR3 sequence: CASSRMEGLMTEQYF. Written as DNA, the CDR3 is TGCGCCAGCAGCCGCATGGAGGGCCTGATGACCGAGCAGTACTTC. The entire variable domain, with the rest obtained from reference TRBV5-1 and TRBJ2-7, is as follows: KAGVTQTPRYLIKTRGQQVTLSCSPISGHRSVSWYQQTPGQGLQFLFEYFSETQRNKGNFPGRFSGRQFSNSRSEMNVSTLELGDSALYLCASSRMEGLMTEQYFGPGTRLTVT.

J is TRBJ2-1 and V is TRBV7-9, with TRBD2 matching 9 bases. V lost 1 base to trimming and J lost 5 bases; unmatched junction nucleotides: 3. There are 15 residues in the CDR3. Germline V lookup: CDR1 SEHNR, CDR2 FQNEAQ (reference sequence). CDR3 nucleotides: TGTGCCAGCAGCTTAGTGCTAGCGGGGCACAATGAGCAGTTCTTC. It specifies CASSLVLAGHNEQFF.

As DNA, the CDR3 is TGTGCCACCGGCTGGGTCAGTGAGCAGTTCTTC. Encoded protein: CATGWVSEQFF. The chain carries TRBV2 and TRBJ2-1; D call uncertain. V lost 10 bases and J 9 bases, leaving 13 bases between the germline ends. Looked up from germline, CDR1 is SNHLY and CDR2 is FYNNEI. This CDR3 comprises 11 residues.

Ten or more counts support this clonotype. The V call is TRBV27, the J call TRBJ1-2, with 9 bases identical to TRBD1. Trimming took 5 bases from V and 7 from J; bases not matched to a gene: 8. CDR1 and CDR2 (germline): MNHEY, SMNVEV (reference sequence). The length of the CDR3 is 14 residues. The chain's CDR3 is CASSIRTGAGGYTF. In nucleotides, the CDR3 is TGTGCCAGCAGTATACGGACAGGGGCCGGTGGCTACACCTTC.

The V gene is TRBV5-1, the J gene TRBJ2-7, with 9 bases matching TRBD1. CDR3 length: 16 residues. V lost 7 bases to trimming and J lost 7 bases; unmatched junction nucleotides: 18. Germline V gene lookup returns CDR1 SGHRS and CDR2 YFSETQ. CDR3 coding DNA: TGCGCCAGCCGACCGCCCGGGACAGGGTTAACCGGGGAGCAGTACTTC. Its translation is CASRPPGTGLTGEQYF.

The rearrangement links TRBV9 to TRBJ1-4, with D perhaps matching TRBD1 (6 bases). V lost 0 bases and J 4 bases, leaving 19 bases between the germline ends. CDR1 is SGDLS and CDR2 is YYNGEE in the germline V gene. CDR3 length: 18 residues. This CDR3 is CASSVAAAGGTSNEKLFF. DNA for the CDR3: TGTGCCAGCAGCGTAGCGGCAGCGGGAGGGACAAGTAATGAAAAACTGTTTTTT.

CDR3 in DNA: TGCAGTGCTAGAGTACCTAGCGGGAGCTCCGGAAACACCATATATTTT. Translated: CSARVPSGSSGNTIYF. The chain employs TRBV20-1 and TRBJ1-3; D is uncertain. Trimming left V 1 base short and J 4 bases short, with 17 bases between. The CDR3 is 16 residues long. CDR1 is DFQATT and CDR2 is SNEGSKA in the germline V gene (reference sequence).

This sequence joins TRBV5-1 and TRBJ2-4; TRBD1 matches 9 bases. Germline V gives CDR1 SGHRS, CDR2 YFSETQ. The CDR3 totals 15 residues. The V gene end was trimmed by 9 bases and the J gene end by 7 bases; junction bases not matched to a gene: 14. The CDR3 DNA sequence: TGCGCCACCAAACCGGGACAGGGTATCATGAACATTCAGTACTTC. Translated: CATKPGQGIMNIQYF.

V and J are TRBV15 and TRBJ1-2, with 7 bases that match TRBD1. The CDR3 contains 10 residues. The germline CDR1 and CDR2 sequences are LNHNV and YYDKDF (reference sequence). V was clipped by 9 bases and J by 8 bases; unmatched bases: 3. The CDR3 DNA reads TGTGCCACGGTCAGGGGGGGCTACACCTTC. Encoded protein: CATVRGGYTF. Complete variable domain (other parts from reference TRBV15 and TRBJ1-2): DAMVIQNPRYQVTQFGKPVTLSCSQTLNHNVMYWYQQKSSQAPKLLFHYYDKDFNNEADTPDNFQSRRPNTSFCFLDIRSPGLGDTAMYLCATVRGGYTFGSGTRLTVV.